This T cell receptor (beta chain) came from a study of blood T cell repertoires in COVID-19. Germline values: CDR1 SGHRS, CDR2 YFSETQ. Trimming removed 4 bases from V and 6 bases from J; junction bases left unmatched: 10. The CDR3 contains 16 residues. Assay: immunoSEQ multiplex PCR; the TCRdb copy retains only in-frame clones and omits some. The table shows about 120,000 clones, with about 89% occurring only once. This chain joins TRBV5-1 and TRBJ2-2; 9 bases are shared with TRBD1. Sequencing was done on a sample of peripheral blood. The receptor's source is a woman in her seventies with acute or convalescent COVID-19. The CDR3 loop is CASSHSFGQGSGELFF. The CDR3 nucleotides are TGCGCCAGCAGCCATAGTTTTGGACAGGGGTCCGGGGAGCTGTTTTTT.